Below, 19 T cell receptor beta chains from the same sample are listed, as sequenced in a study of blood T cell repertoires in COVID-19. Clones were sequenced by immunoSEQ multiplex PCR, and TCRdb holds only the in-frame ones, with some missing. In the table there are approximately 320,000 clones, 65% to 90% of which are singletons. Sequenced: peripheral blood. The receptor source for this set is a human donor in a cohort sampled during active COVID-19.

This clone appeared a few times. The chain has TRBV24-1 and TRBJ2-2, with unresolved D. This CDR3 has 14 amino acids. Germline V lookup: CDR1 KGHDR, CDR2 SFDVKD. The germline V and J ends were trimmed by 4 bases and 6 bases, with 11 bases remaining between them. The CDR3 coding sequence is TGTGCCACCAGTGAGGGCAGGTACCCCGGGGAGCTGTTTTTT. Protein sequence: CATSEGRYPGELFF.

There are a few counts of this clone. The V and J genes are TRBV2 and TRBJ1-2; weak D call: TRBD1 (5 bases). The CDR3 is made up of 12 amino acids. V was shortened by 9 bases and J by 7 bases, with 15 bases between the two germline ends. CDR1 and CDR2 from the germline V gene are SNHLY and FYNNEI. The chain's CDR3 is CASTRGEGGYTF. DNA for the CDR3: TGTGCCAGTACGCGGGGGGAAGGTGGCTACACCTTC.

This clone has just a few counts. The V and J genes are TRBV5-1 and TRBJ1-2; no reliable D call. Germline V gives CDR1 SGHRS, CDR2 YFSETQ. The V gene lost 0 bases and the J gene lost 10 bases, with 7 bases spanning the gap. This CDR3 contains 11 residues. The CDR3 DNA is TGCGCCAGCAGCTTGGACAGAGACTACACCTTC. Its translation is CASSLDRDYTF.

The chain joins TRBV30 to TRBJ1-1; 8 bases are shared with TRBD1. Trimming cost V 5 bases and J 0 bases; bases outside gene matches: 5. From germline, CDR1 is GTSNPN and CDR2 SVGIG (reference sequence). CDR3 size: 14 residues. In DNA, the CDR3 is TGTGCCTGGGACCCGGGACAGGTGAACACTGAAGCTTTCTTT. It specifies CAWDPGQVNTEAFF.

The rearrangement joins TRBV19 to TRBJ1-6; D unresolved. Germline lookup yields CDR1 LNHDA and CDR2 SQIVND (reference sequence). This CDR3 comprises 11 residues. The V and J ends lost 11 bases and 8 bases respectively, with 10 bases between them. Here the CDR3 DNA reads TGTGCCCCGGGAGCCCATTCACCCCTCCACTTT. It translates to CAPGAHSPLHF.

The chain carries TRBV10-3 and TRBJ1-2; maybe TRBD1 (6 bases). CDR1 and CDR2 (germline): ENHRY, SYGVKD. The CDR3 contains 13 residues. The V end lost 6 bases, the J end lost 3 bases, and 11 bases lay between the germline ends. CDR3 region: CAIRIQGDYGYTF. The CDR3 DNA reads TGTGCCATCAGAATACAGGGAGACTATGGCTACACCTTC.

V gene TRBV6-5 combines with J gene TRBJ2-3; 8 bases are shared with TRBD2. V dropped 0 bases and J dropped 3; count of bases not matched to a gene: 5. Germline V CDR1 and CDR2: MNHEY, SVGAGI. The CDR3 has 16 amino acids. CDR3 amino acids: CASSYSGGTRTDTQYF. DNA for the CDR3: TGTGCCAGCAGTTACTCGGGGGGGACTAGGACAGATACGCAGTATTTT.

The V call is TRBV19, the J call TRBJ2-7; 9 nucleotides agree with TRBD1. Germline V gene data show CDR1 as LNHDA and CDR2 as SQIVND (reference sequence). The CDR3 is made up of 17 amino acids. The junction had 15 bases not matched to a gene; V was cut back by 3 bases and J by 6 bases. The CDR3 sequence is CASSMVGRGTGIVEQYF. DNA for the CDR3: TGTGCCAGTAGTATGGTTGGGCGGGGGACAGGGATCGTCGAGCAGTACTTC.

This chain uses TRBV3-1 (or the pseudogene TRBV3-2) with TRBJ2-2; maybe TRBD1 (5 bases). Trimming cost V 1 base and J 6 bases, with 12 bases left between them. The CDR3 is made up of 15 amino acids. Germline V gives CDR1 LGHDT, CDR2 YNNKEL (reference sequence). The CDR3 nucleotides are TGTGCCAGCAGCCAAGCTAGGGGAAGGGCCGGGGAGCTGTTTTTT. Translating gives CASSQARGRAGELFF.

This clone was detected once. V is TRBV6-5 and J is TRBJ1-5; tentatively, D is TRBD1 (5 bases). V was pared by 5 bases and J by 3 bases, with 14 bases between. The CDR3 has 15 amino acids. CDR1 is MNHEY, CDR2 SVGAGI, per germline. The chain's CDR3 is CASSPQQVPNQPQHF. CDR3 sequence (DNA): TGTGCCAGCAGTCCACAACAGGTTCCCAATCAGCCCCAGCATTTT.

This clone was observed once. The chain recombines TRBV6-6 with TRBJ1-2; D ambiguous. The CDR3 extends over 14 amino acids. Trimming cost V 2 bases and J 4 bases, with 11 bases left between them. CDR1 and CDR2 (germline): MNHNY, SVGAGI (reference sequence). This CDR3 reads CASSYSQPSYGYTF. The CDR3 DNA reads as TGTGCCAGCAGTTACAGCCAACCCTCCTATGGCTACACCTTC.

This clone is a singleton in its sample. This chain uses TRBV2 with TRBJ2-1, with 9 nucleotides matching TRBD2. The CDR3 covers 14 residues. Germline V lookup: CDR1 SNHLY, CDR2 FYNNEI. The ends lost 8 bases at V and 4 bases at J; junction bases unmatched: 6. The CDR3 sequence: CASGGGASYNEQFF. The DNA for the CDR3 is TGTGCCAGCGGCGGGGGGGCATCATACAATGAGCAGTTCTTC. Variable domain in full (rest from reference TRBV2 and TRBJ2-1): EPEVTQTPSHQVTQMGQEVILRCVPISNHLYFYWYRQILGQKVEFLVSFYNNEISEKSEIFDDQFSVERPDGSNFTLKIRSTKLEDSAMYFCASGGGASYNEQFFGPGTRLTVL.

The V gene is TRBV20-1, the J gene TRBJ1-5; TRBD1 is a possible D gene (6 bases). V gave up 3 bases and J gave up 3 bases, with 18 bases separating them. The CDR3 loop spans 16 amino acids. CDR1 DFQATT and CDR2 SNEGSKA come from the germline V gene (reference sequence). The CDR3 here is CSASRGSRQANQPQHF. For the CDR3, the DNA is TGCAGTGCTAGTAGGGGGTCGAGACAGGCCAATCAGCCCCAGCATTTT.

The J gene is TRBJ2-7, the V gene TRBV6-5, with D tentatively TRBD1 (6 bases). The CDR3 consists of 15 residues. The germline V gene has CDR1 MNHEY and CDR2 SVGAGI. Between the trimmed V and J ends, which lost 6 bases and 2 bases, there was a span of 17 bases. CDR3 nucleotide sequence: TGTGCCAGCAGGACCCTATTAGGGGGAACCTACGAGCAGTACTTC. This gives the protein CASRTLLGGTYEQYF.

This chain uses TRBV30 with TRBJ1-4; TRBD1 might be the D (5 bases). With 1 base removed from V and 7 bases from J, the gap between germline ends came to 10 bases. From germline, CDR1 is GTSNPN and CDR2 SVGIG (reference sequence). The CDR3 totals 13 residues. In DNA form, the CDR3 reads TGTGCCTGGAGTGGGGGCTTGGGTGAAAAACTGTTTTTT. The encoded protein is CAWSGGLGEKLFF.

This clone was detected only a few times. The V and J genes are TRBV30 and TRBJ1-3; D gene unclear. Trimming left V 0 bases short and J 2 bases short, with 8 bases between. The CDR3 has 14 residues. CDR1 is GTSNPN, CDR2 SVGIG, per germline (reference sequence). CDR3 nucleotides: TGTGCCTGGAGTGTAGCTAGAACTGGAAACACCATATATTTT. It is translated as CAWSVARTGNTIYF.

This clone has a handful of counts. The genes are TRBV30 and TRBJ1-2; a possible D gene is TRBD1 (5 bases). CDR1 and CDR2 from the germline V gene are GTSNPN and SVGIG (reference sequence). The CDR3 covers 18 residues. The V end was cut by 4 bases, the J end by 0 bases, with 24 bases between. The CDR3 region has the DNA TGTGCCTGGAACAATGCCCGGGACTTTTTTGGGGCTAACTATGGCTACACCTTC. This gives the protein CAWNNARDFFGANYGYTF.

In its sample, this clone was seen once. The rearrangement links TRBV6-5 to TRBJ2-7, with 9 nucleotides matching TRBD1. Germline assignment: CDR1 MNHEY and CDR2 SVGAGI. J was trimmed by 3 bases and V by 4 bases; bases with no gene match: 7. There are 15 residues in the CDR3. CDR3 protein: CASSSRDRGGYEQYF. CDR3 nucleotide sequence: TGTGCCAGCAGTTCCCGTGACAGGGGGGGCTACGAGCAGTACTTC.

This chain connects TRBV27 to TRBJ1-5; D unresolved. V lost 1 base, J lost 5 bases, and 9 bases lay in between. The length of the CDR3 is 14 residues. Germline CDR1 reads MNHEY; CDR2 reads SMNVEV (reference sequence). CDR3 DNA sequence: TGTGCCAGCAGTTTATTATCCGGGGATCAGCCCCAGCATTTT. It encodes CASSLLSGDQPQHF.